The 18 T cell receptor beta chains below all came from one sample that was sequenced in a study of blood T cell repertoires in COVID-19. Measured with immunoSEQ multiplex PCR; TCRdb has only the in-frame clones, and not every one. Of 90,000 to 100,000 clones listed, about 71% were seen once; the top ten hold around 24%. Sequencing was carried out using peripheral blood. The receptor source for this set is a woman aged 60 to 75 in a cohort sampled during active or convalescent COVID-19.

V gene TRBV7-9 combines with J gene TRBJ2-3; 11 nucleotides agree with TRBD2. Germline lookup yields CDR1 SEHNR and CDR2 FQNEAQ (reference sequence). V shed 2 bases, J shed 0 bases, and the junction held 7 bases outside the gene matches. This CDR3 spans 18 amino acids. The CDR3 loop reads CASSLWLAGGTSTDTQYF. CDR3 sequence (DNA): TGTGCCAGCAGCTTATGGCTAGCGGGGGGAACTAGCACAGATACGCAGTATTTT.

The genes are TRBV6-2 or TRBV6-3 and TRBJ2-7, with D perhaps matching TRBD1 (5 bases). Trimming stripped 6 bases from V and 2 bases from J, with 14 bases between. CDR1 is MNHEY and CDR2 is SVGEGT in the germline V gene. This CDR3 is 14 amino acids long. CDR3 in amino acids: CASSPLDKTYEQYF. CDR3 in DNA: TGTGCCAGCAGCCCCCTGGACAAAACCTACGAGCAGTACTTC.

The chain has TRBV5-1 and TRBJ2-2; 7 bases line up with TRBD2. The germline gives CDR1 SGHRS, CDR2 YFSETQ. The V segment lost 6 bases and the J segment 1 base; nucleotides outside the gene matches: 6. The CDR3 extends over 15 amino acids. The DNA for the CDR3 is TGCGCCAGCAAGCAACGGGGGGAGAACACCGGGGAGCTGTTTTTT. Protein: CASKQRGENTGELFF.

The chain links TRBV5-6 to TRBJ1-1, with 9 bases aligning to TRBD1. From germline, CDR1 is SGHDT and CDR2 YYEEEE. Losses at the gene ends were 3 bases for V and 0 bases for J; bases not matched to a gene: 3. This CDR3 comprises 15 residues. The DNA for the CDR3 is TGTGCCAGCAGCTGGGACAGGGCAATGAACACTGAAGCTTTCTTT. It is translated as CASSWDRAMNTEAFF. Full variable domain (missing parts from reference TRBV5-6 and TRBJ1-1): DAGVTQSPTHLIKTRGQQVTLRCSPKSGHDTVSWYQQALGQGPQFIFQYYEEEERQRGNFPDRFSGHQFPNYSSELNVNALLLGDSALYLCASSWDRAMNTEAFFGQGTRLTVV.

The chain couples TRBV6-5 to TRBJ2-1; the match to TRBD2 covers 12 bases. Germline values: CDR1 MNHEY, CDR2 SVGAGI. V was pared by 5 bases and J by 3 bases, with 2 bases of the junction left unmatched. CDR3 length: 15 amino acids. CDR3 DNA sequence: TGTGCCAGCAGTCGGACTAGCGGGGACTACAATGAGCAGTTCTTC. It is translated as CASSRTSGDYNEQFF.

In regard to this clone: The junction departs from germline at one end; a sequencing error may be responsible. This chain links TRBV5-1 with TRBJ1-6; 10 bases map to TRBD1. The CDR3 runs 14 residues. The germline V gene has CDR1 SGHRS and CDR2 YFSETQ. The CDR3 spells CASSWTGGNSPPHF. CDR3 bases: TGCGCCAGCAGCTGGACAGGGGGTAATTCACCCCCCCACTTT.

The V call is TRBV5-1, the J call TRBJ1-1; TRBD1 might be the D (5 bases). The ends were cut back, 0 bases at V and 3 bases at J, with 9 bases in the middle. Germline V lookup: CDR1 SGHRS, CDR2 YFSETQ. The CDR3 consists of 14 residues. CDR3 sequence (DNA): TGCGCCAGCAGCTTGGAGGGGTTTCACACTGAAGCTTTCTTT. This sequence encodes CASSLEGFHTEAFF.

This clone was detected only a few times. This chain connects TRBV12-3 or TRBV12-4 to TRBJ1-2; D not certain. The V gene lost 4 bases and the J gene lost 8 bases, with 14 bases spanning the gap. The CDR3 has 13 residues. CDR3 loop: CASSSTEVSGYTF. CDR3 nucleotide sequence: TGTGCCAGCAGTTCCACGGAGGTGTCGGGCTACACCTTC.

CDR3 protein: CASSLQGFWETQYF. DNA for the CDR3: TGTGCCAGCAGTCTCCAGGGGTTTTGGGAGACCCAGTACTTC. This chain connects TRBV6-5 to TRBJ2-5; D possibly corresponds to TRBD1 (6 bases). CDR1 and CDR2 (germline): MNHEY, SVGAGI. The CDR3 runs to 14 residues. Trimming shortened V by 5 bases and J by 5 bases, and 15 bases separated the two germline ends.

This rearrangement joins TRBV30 to TRBJ2-7; 7 bases match TRBD1. The CDR3 sequence is 16 residues long. The junction had 9 bases not matched to a gene; V was cut back by 0 bases and J by 1 base. Germline V gives CDR1 GTSNPN, CDR2 SVGIG (reference sequence). CDR3 sequence: CAWSVLGRGKSYEQYF. The CDR3 nucleotides are TGTGCCTGGAGTGTACTGGGCAGGGGGAAGTCCTACGAGCAGTACTTC.

The V gene is TRBV5-1, the J gene TRBJ2-3, with 8 bases that match TRBD2. CDR1 and CDR2 (germline): SGHRS, YFSETQ. The CDR3 covers 15 residues. V dropped 3 bases and J dropped 2; count of bases not matched to a gene: 5. The CDR3 sequence is CASSSGGGFTDTQYF. The CDR3 bases are TGCGCCAGCAGCTCCGGGGGGGGATTCACAGATACGCAGTATTTT.

The chain combines TRBV6-6 with TRBJ2-2, with TRBD2 matching over 11 bases. Germline assignment: CDR1 MNHNY and CDR2 SVGAGI (reference sequence). Losses at the gene ends were 5 bases for V and 6 bases for J; bases not matched to a gene: 5. The CDR3 is made up of 15 amino acids. The chain's CDR3 is CASSGSGGAAGELFF. CDR3 DNA sequence: TGTGCCAGCAGTGGTAGCGGGGGGGCGGCCGGGGAGCTGTTTTTT.

The V and J genes are TRBV5-1 and TRBJ2-7, with 7 bases lining up with TRBD1. The CDR3 sequence is 13 residues long. V trimming: 4 bases; J trimming: 6 bases; junction bases outside the gene matches: 7. Germline CDR1 reads SGHRS; CDR2 reads YFSETQ. The CDR3 coding sequence is TGCGCCAGCAGCCGGGACAGAGGGGGCGAGCAGTACTTC. It specifies CASSRDRGGEQYF.

The chain is built from TRBV4-3 and TRBJ2-7; 7 bases are shared with TRBD1. V gave up 4 bases and J gave up 3 bases; unmatched junction bases: 6. The CDR3 has 14 amino acids. Per the germline V gene, CDR1 is LGHNA and CDR2 is YSLEER. CDR3 coding DNA: TGCGCCAGCAGCCCCGGGACAGTCAGCTACGAGCAGTACTTC. It specifies CASSPGTVSYEQYF.

The chain carries TRBV7-9 and TRBJ1-2; 7 bases are a match to TRBD1. CDR1 is SEHNR and CDR2 is FQNEAQ in the germline V gene (reference sequence). V lost 7 bases and J lost 3; bases outside the gene matches: 5. CDR3 length: 13 amino acids. The chain's CDR3 is CASTHGTDYGYTF. CDR3 DNA: TGTGCCAGCACCCACGGGACAGACTATGGCTACACCTTC.

The chain has TRBV10-3 and TRBJ2-7, with 7 bases identical to TRBD1. Germline CDR1 is ENHRY and CDR2 is SYGVKD. V dropped 6 bases and J dropped 3; count of bases not matched to a gene: 8. The CDR3 spans 14 residues. CDR3 nucleotides: TGTGCCATCAGATCCGACAGGGCAGGCTACGAGCAGTACTTC. This sequence encodes CAIRSDRAGYEQYF.

V and J are TRBV7-2 and TRBJ2-6, with TRBD1 matching 8 bases. V lost 5 bases to trimming and J lost 0 bases; unmatched junction nucleotides: 9. Per germline, CDR1 SGHTA and CDR2 FQGNSA. This CDR3 has 18 residues. The chain's CDR3 is CASSRRDRPRSGANVLTF. CDR3 sequence (DNA): TGTGCCAGCAGCCGTCGGGACAGGCCTCGCTCTGGGGCCAACGTCCTGACTTTC.

The rearrangement joins TRBV7-9 to TRBJ2-3, with D possibly TRBD2 on 7 matching bases. The CDR3 length is 15 residues. The germline gives CDR1 SEHNR, CDR2 FQNEAQ (reference sequence). With 6 bases removed from V and 4 bases from J, the gap between germline ends came to 17 bases. CDR3 region: CASRPSGGFADTQYF. CDR3 in DNA: TGTGCCAGCAGGCCATCGGGGGGCTTTGCAGATACGCAGTATTTT. Variable domain in full (rest from reference TRBV7-9 and TRBJ2-3): DTGVSQNPRHKITKRGQNVTFRCDPISEHNRLYWYRQTLGQGPEFLTYFQNEAQLEKSRLLSDRFSAERPKGSFSTLEIQRTEQGDSAMYLCASRPSGGFADTQYFGPGTRLTVL.